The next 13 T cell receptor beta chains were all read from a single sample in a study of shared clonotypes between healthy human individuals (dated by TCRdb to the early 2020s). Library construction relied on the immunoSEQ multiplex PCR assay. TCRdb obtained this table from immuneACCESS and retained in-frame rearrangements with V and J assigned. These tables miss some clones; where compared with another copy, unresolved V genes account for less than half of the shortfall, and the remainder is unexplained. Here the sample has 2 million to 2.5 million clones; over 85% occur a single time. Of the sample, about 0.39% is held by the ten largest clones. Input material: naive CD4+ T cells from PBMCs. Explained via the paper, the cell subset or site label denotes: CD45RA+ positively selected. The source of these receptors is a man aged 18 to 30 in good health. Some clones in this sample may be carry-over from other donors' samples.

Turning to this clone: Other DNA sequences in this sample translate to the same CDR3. The CDR3 loop is CASSYGQGTSYGYTF. CDR3 bases: TGTGCCAGCAGTTACGGGCAGGGGACATCCTATGGCTACACCTTC. V is TRBV6-5 and J is TRBJ1-2; D perhaps matches TRBD1 (6 bases). Germline V gives CDR1 MNHEY, CDR2 SVGAGI. The CDR3 has 15 residues. Trimming pared 2 bases from V and 4 bases from J, leaving 14 bases between.

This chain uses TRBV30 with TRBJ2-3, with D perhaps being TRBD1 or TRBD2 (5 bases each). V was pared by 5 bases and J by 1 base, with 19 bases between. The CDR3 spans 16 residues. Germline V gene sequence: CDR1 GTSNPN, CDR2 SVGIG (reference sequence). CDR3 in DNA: TGTGCCTGGGATGCAGGATGGGGGTTCCGCACAGATACGCAGTATTTT. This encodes CAWDAGWGFRTDTQYF.

The CDR3 region is CASSLDRVAKNIQYF. Here the CDR3 DNA reads TGCGCCAGCAGCTTGGACAGGGTTGCCAAAAACATTCAGTACTTC. The chain has TRBV5-1 and TRBJ2-4, with D maybe TRBD1 (6 bases). Germline CDR1 SGHRS, CDR2 YFSETQ. The CDR3 contains 15 residues. V was cut by 0 bases and J by 1 base, with 8 bases left in between.

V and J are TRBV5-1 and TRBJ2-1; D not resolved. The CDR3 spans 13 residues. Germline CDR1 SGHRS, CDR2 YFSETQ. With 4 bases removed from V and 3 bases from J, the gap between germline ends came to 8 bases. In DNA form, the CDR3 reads TGCGCCAGCAGCATTTTCAGCTACAATGAGCAGTTCTTC. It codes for CASSIFSYNEQFF.

CDR3 coding DNA: TGCGCCAGGCCCCATAGGGGCACCGGGGAGCTGTTTTTT. Protein: CARPHRGTGELFF. The J gene is TRBJ2-2, the V gene TRBV10-1; TRBD1 is a possible D gene (5 bases). This CDR3 region has 13 residues. V was trimmed by 9 bases and J by 4 bases, leaving 12 bases between them. The germline gives CDR1 WNHNN, CDR2 SYGVQD (reference sequence).

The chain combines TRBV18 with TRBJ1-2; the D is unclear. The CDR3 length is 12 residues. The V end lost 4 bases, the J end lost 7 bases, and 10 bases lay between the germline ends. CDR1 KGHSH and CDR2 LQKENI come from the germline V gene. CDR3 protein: CASSLNAGGYTF. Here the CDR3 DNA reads TGTGCCAGCTCACTTAACGCGGGTGGCTACACCTTC.

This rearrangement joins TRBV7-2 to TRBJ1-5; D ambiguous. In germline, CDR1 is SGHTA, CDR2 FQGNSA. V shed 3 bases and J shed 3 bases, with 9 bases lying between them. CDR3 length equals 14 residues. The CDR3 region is CASSFTGDNQPQHF. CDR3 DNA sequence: TGTGCCAGCAGCTTCACTGGGGACAATCAGCCCCAGCATTTT.

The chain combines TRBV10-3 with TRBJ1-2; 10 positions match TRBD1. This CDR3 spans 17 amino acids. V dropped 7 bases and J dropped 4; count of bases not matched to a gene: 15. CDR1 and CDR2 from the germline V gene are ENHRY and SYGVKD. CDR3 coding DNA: TGTGCCATCAACCGGGGTACCGGGGACAGGGGTTTCTATGGCTACACCTTC. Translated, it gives CAINRGTGDRGFYGYTF.

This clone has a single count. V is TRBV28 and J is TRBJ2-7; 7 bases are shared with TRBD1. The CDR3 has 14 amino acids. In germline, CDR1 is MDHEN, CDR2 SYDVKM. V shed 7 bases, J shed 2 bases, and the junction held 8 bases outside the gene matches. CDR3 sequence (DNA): TGTGCCAGCACCCGGGGACAGCAAACCTACGAGCAGTACTTC. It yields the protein CASTRGQQTYEQYF.

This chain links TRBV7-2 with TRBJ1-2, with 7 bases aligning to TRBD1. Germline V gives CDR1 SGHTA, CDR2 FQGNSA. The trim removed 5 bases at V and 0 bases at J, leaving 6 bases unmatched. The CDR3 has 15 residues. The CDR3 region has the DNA TGTGCCAGCAGCCTCGGGGACAGCTCTAACTATGGCTACACCTTC. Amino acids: CASSLGDSSNYGYTF.

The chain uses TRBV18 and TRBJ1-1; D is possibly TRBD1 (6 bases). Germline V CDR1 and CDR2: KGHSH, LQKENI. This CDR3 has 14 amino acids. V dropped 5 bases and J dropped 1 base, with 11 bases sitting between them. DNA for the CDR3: TGTGCCAGCTCATTGGGACACAAGAACACTGAAGCTTTCTTT. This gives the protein CASSLGHKNTEAFF.

The CDR3 sequence is CASSVELRYNNNEQFF. The CDR3 DNA is TGTGCCAGCAGCGTAGAGCTGCGTTATAACAACAATGAGCAGTTCTTC. V is TRBV9 and J is TRBJ2-1; D gene unclear. V lost 0 bases and J lost 5, with 15 bases in between. The CDR3 covers 16 residues. Germline lookup yields CDR1 SGDLS and CDR2 YYNGEE. Supplemented by reference TRBV9 and TRBJ2-1, the full variable domain reads DSGVTQTPKHLITATGQRVTLRCSPRSGDLSVYWYQQSLDQGLQFLIQYYNGEERAKGNILERFSAQQFPDLHSELNLSSLELGDSALYFCASSVELRYNNNEQFFGPGTRLTVL.

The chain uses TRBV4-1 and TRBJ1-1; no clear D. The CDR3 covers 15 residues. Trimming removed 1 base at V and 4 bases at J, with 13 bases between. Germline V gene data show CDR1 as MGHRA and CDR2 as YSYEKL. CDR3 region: CASSQVPQGRTEAFF. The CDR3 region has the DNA TGCGCCAGCAGCCAAGTACCCCAAGGTCGCACTGAAGCTTTCTTT.